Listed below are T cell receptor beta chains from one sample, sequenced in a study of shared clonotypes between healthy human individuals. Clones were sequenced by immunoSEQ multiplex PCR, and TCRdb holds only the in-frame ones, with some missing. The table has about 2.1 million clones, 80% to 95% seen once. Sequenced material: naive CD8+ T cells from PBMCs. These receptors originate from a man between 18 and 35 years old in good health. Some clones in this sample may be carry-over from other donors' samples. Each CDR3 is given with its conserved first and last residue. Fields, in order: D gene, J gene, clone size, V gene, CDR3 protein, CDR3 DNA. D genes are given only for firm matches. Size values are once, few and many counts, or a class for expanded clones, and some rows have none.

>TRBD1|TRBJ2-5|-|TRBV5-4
CASSLKGAAETQYF
TGTGCCAGCAGCTTGAAGGGGGCAGCAGAGACCCAGTACTTC
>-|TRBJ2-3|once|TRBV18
CASSPRAQGTDTQYF
TGTGCCAGCTCACCTCGCGCCCAAGGCACAGATACGCAGTATTTT
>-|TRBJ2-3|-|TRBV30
CAWSPIRDTQYF
TGTGCCTGGAGTCCGATAAGGGATACGCAGTATTTT
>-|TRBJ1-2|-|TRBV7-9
CASSLGLSTPYGYTF
TGTGCCAGCAGCTTGGGACTGAGCACTCCCTATGGCTACACCTTC
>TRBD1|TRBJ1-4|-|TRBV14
CASSPRGRTNEKLFF
TGTGCCAGCAGCCCCAGGGGGCGAACTAATGAAAAACTGTTTTTT
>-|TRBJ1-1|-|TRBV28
CASSPVDNGYEAFF
TGTGCCAGCAGTCCCGTGGACAACGGCTATGAAGCTTTCTTT
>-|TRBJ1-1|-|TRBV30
CAWMGSMNTEAFF
TGTGCCTGGATGGGGAGCATGAACACTGAAGCTTTCTTT
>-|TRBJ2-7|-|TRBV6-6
CASSEIFRKLNYEQYF
TGTGCCAGCAGCGAAATTTTCAGGAAGCTTAACTACGAGCAGTACTTC
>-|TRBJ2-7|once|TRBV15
CATRREQGGFSYEQYF
TGTGCCACCAGGAGAGAGCAGGGCGGGTTCTCCTACGAGCAGTACTTC
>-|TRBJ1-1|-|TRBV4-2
CASSQANEAFF
TGTGCCAGCAGCCAAGCTAATGAAGCTTTCTTT
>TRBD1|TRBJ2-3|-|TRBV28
CASNLGQLTDTQYF
TGTGCCAGCAACCTGGGACAGCTCACAGATACGCAGTATTTT
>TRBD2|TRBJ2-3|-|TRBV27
CASRTNSGWDPDTQYF
TGTGCCAGCCGGACCAATAGCGGGTGGGACCCAGATACGCAGTATTTT
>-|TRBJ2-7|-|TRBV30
CAWSGGNDYEQYF
TGTGCCTGGAGCGGGGGAAACGACTACGAGCAGTACTTC
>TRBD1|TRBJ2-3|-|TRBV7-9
CASSSTTGLTDTQYF
TGTGCCAGCAGCTCCACGACAGGGCTCACAGATACGCAGTATTTT
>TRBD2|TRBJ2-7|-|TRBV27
CASSYSPGLAFNEQYF
TGTGCCAGCAGTTACAGTCCGGGACTAGCGTTCAACGAGCAGTACTTC
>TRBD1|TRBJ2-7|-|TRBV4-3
CASSGDRGWEQYF
TGCGCCAGCAGCGGGGACAGGGGTTGGGAGCAGTACTTC
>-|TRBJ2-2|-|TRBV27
CASSLIPPVETGELFF
TGTGCCAGCAGTCTCATCCCCCCAGTAGAAACCGGGGAGCTGTTTTTT
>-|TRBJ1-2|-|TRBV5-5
CASSISGLYYTF
TGTGCCAGCAGTATATCAGGGTTGTACTACACCTTC
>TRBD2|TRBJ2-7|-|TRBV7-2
CASTPLLAGAYEQYF
TGTGCCAGCACCCCCTTGTTAGCGGGGGCCTACGAGCAGTACTTC
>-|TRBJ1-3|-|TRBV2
CASSVIGGSSGNTIYF
TGTGCCAGCAGTGTGATAGGGGGAAGCTCTGGAAACACCATATATTTT